The 28 T cell receptor beta chains listed next were all sequenced from one sample in a study of blood T cell repertoires in COVID-19. TCRdb keeps only in-frame clones here, not all; method: immunoSEQ multiplex PCR. Among about 440,000 clones listed, about 91% were seen once. Sequencing was carried out using peripheral blood. These receptors were taken from a woman aged 50 to 60 with COVID-19, enrolled during active disease.

CDR3 bases: TGCAGTGCTAGTCGGGGAGGAACGCACTATGGCTACACCTTC. Protein: CSASRGGTHYGYTF. V and J are TRBV20-1 and TRBJ1-2; D is undetermined. CDR1 and CDR2 from the germline V gene are DFQATT and SNEGSKA (reference sequence). Between the trimmed V and J ends, which lost 3 bases and 3 bases, there was a span of 14 bases. CDR3 length: 14 amino acids.

The CDR3 coding sequence is TGTGCCAGCAGTTACATCCCGCGGGAGGGTGATCAGCCCCAGCATTTT. As protein: CASSYIPREGDQPQHF. The V gene is TRBV2, the J gene TRBJ1-5; D gene ambiguous. Germline V CDR1 and CDR2: SNHLY, FYNNEI. CDR3 length: 16 amino acids. V lost 5 bases and J lost 5, with 19 bases in between.

The chain couples TRBV2 to TRBJ1-2; possibly TRBD1 for D (6 bases). V shed 4 bases and J shed 8 bases, with 17 bases lying between them. CDR1 SNHLY and CDR2 FYNNEI come from the germline V gene. The CDR3 loop spans 14 amino acids. Written as DNA, the CDR3 is TGTGCCAGCAGTGGGGGAAACAGGGTAGACGGCTACACCTTC. The encoded protein is CASSGGNRVDGYTF.

Of note for this clone: The same CDR3 arises from other DNA sequences in this sample as well. J is TRBJ1-5 and V is TRBV15, with D unresolved. Germline CDR1 is LNHNV and CDR2 is YYDKDF (reference sequence). The CDR3 totals 13 residues. V was trimmed by 0 bases and J by 5 bases, leaving 5 bases between them. This CDR3 reads CATSRESDQPQHF. CDR3 DNA sequence: TGTGCCACCAGCAGAGAGAGCGATCAGCCCCAGCATTTT.

J is TRBJ1-2 and V is TRBV7-8; TRBD1 might be the D (6 bases). Trimming took 6 bases from V and 2 from J, leaving 16 bases between them. This CDR3 contains 15 residues. The germline V gene encodes CDR1 SGHVS and CDR2 FQNEAQ. CDR3: CASSLGGRYNYGYTF. The CDR3 nucleotides read TGTGCCAGCAGTCTCGGGGGGCGATACAACTATGGCTACACCTTC.

CDR3 DNA: TGTGCCAGCAGTGAAGCGCTTGTTTTTGGGACAGGGAACTATGGCTACACCTTC. Translating gives CASSEALVFGTGNYGYTF. The V and J genes are TRBV2 and TRBJ1-2; 9 nucleotides match TRBD1. V lost 0 bases and J lost 2; bases outside the gene matches: 10. Per the germline V gene, CDR1 is SNHLY and CDR2 is FYNNEI. The CDR3 length is 18 residues.

The chain combines TRBV7-9 with TRBJ2-7; 8 bases map to TRBD1. V was clipped by 4 bases and J by 3 bases; unmatched bases: 8. This CDR3 comprises 15 residues. CDR1 and CDR2 (germline): SEHNR, FQNEAQ (reference sequence). The CDR3 sequence is CASSSPGTGLYEQYF. CDR3 nucleotides: TGTGCCAGCAGCTCGCCGGGGACAGGCCTCTACGAGCAGTACTTC.

As DNA, the CDR3 is TGTGCCAGCAGCTACAGGGGGGGGCACGGTGAGCAGTTCTTC. Translating gives CASSYRGGHGEQFF. The V and J genes are TRBV13 and TRBJ2-1, with a tentative D call TRBD1 (8 bases). This CDR3 has 14 amino acids. Deletions cut 4 bases from V and 9 bases from J, with 16 bases between. CDR1 and CDR2 from the germline V gene are PRHDT and FYEKMQ (reference sequence).

This clone was recorded once. The J gene is TRBJ1-2, the V gene TRBV6-5; D not certain. V lost 6 bases, J lost 0 bases, and 14 bases lay in between. The V gene's germline CDR1 is MNHEY and CDR2 SVGAGI. CDR3 length: 15 amino acids. DNA of the CDR3: TGTGCCAGCAGCCCGGTGGAGTACACTAACTATGGCTACACCTTC. Encoded protein: CASSPVEYTNYGYTF.

Only one count was recorded for this clone. The J gene is TRBJ1-2, the V gene TRBV5-1, with TRBD1 matching over 9 bases. Trimming cost V 2 bases and J 8 bases; bases outside gene matches: 7. The CDR3 length is 14 residues. The germline gives CDR1 SGHRS, CDR2 YFSETQ. The CDR3 region is CASSFPGQGSGYTF. The DNA for the CDR3 is TGCGCCAGCAGCTTCCCCGGACAGGGGAGCGGCTACACCTTC.

The chain joins TRBV2 to TRBJ1-2; 8 bases fit TRBD1. The CDR3 contains 13 residues. Germline CDR1 and CDR2: SNHLY and FYNNEI. Unmatched junction bases numbered 3, after V lost 5 bases and J lost 4 bases. The CDR3 nucleotides read TGTGCCAGCAGTTTGGACAGGGCCTATGGCTACACCTTC. Its protein is CASSLDRAYGYTF.

This chain links TRBV6-5 with TRBJ2-3; TRBD2 agrees at 9 bases. This CDR3 comprises 13 residues. Germline-derived CDR1 and CDR2 are MNHEY and SVGAGI. Trimming at V came to 8 bases and at J to 2 bases, leaving 2 bases not matched to a gene. The chain's CDR3 is CASRTSDTDTQYF. For the CDR3, the DNA is TGTGCCAGCCGGACTAGCGACACAGATACGCAGTATTTT.

This clone was seen a single time. This chain connects TRBV29-1 to TRBJ1-1; TRBD1 might be the D (5 bases). Germline lookup yields CDR1 SQVTM and CDR2 ANQGSEA. Trimming removed 3 bases from V and 3 bases from J, with 8 bases in between. There are 12 residues in the CDR3. CDR3 in DNA: TGCAGCGTTGACAGGGTGGACACTGAAGCTTTCTTT. Its translation is CSVDRVDTEAFF.

The rearrangement links TRBV7-2 to TRBJ1-1; D is possibly TRBD1 (6 bases). Germline CDR1 SGHTA, CDR2 FQGNSA. The CDR3 is 13 amino acids. V shed 2 bases and J shed 5 bases, with 9 bases lying between them. This CDR3 reads CASSLTGQTEAFF. As DNA, the CDR3 is TGTGCCAGCAGCTTAACAGGGCAAACTGAAGCTTTCTTT.

The chain links TRBV27 to TRBJ2-1; the D gene is possibly TRBD1 (5 bases). CDR1 is MNHEY and CDR2 is SMNVEV in the germline V gene (reference sequence). The CDR3 length is 14 residues. Trimming stripped 3 bases from V and 4 bases from J, with 10 bases between. The CDR3 DNA reads as TGTGCCAGCAGTTTCACCTCAGGGTACAATGAGCAGTTCTTC. It specifies CASSFTSGYNEQFF.

V is TRBV20-1 and J is TRBJ1-2; the D is unclear. The germline V gene has CDR1 DFQATT and CDR2 SNEGSKA (reference sequence). V was pared by 3 bases and J by 8 bases, with 10 bases between. CDR3 length: 11 residues. The CDR3 spells CSASKPPGYTF. The CDR3 region has the DNA TGCAGTGCTAGCAAGCCCCCGGGCTACACCTTC.

The chain has TRBV11-2 and TRBJ2-7, with D tentatively TRBD1 (6 bases). The CDR3 covers 15 residues. The germline V gene encodes CDR1 SGHAT and CDR2 FQNNGV. With 5 bases removed from V and 3 bases from J, the gap between germline ends came to 17 bases. CDR3 region: CASSRPGNRDYEQYF. Here the CDR3 DNA reads TGTGCCAGCAGCCGCCCCGGAAACAGGGACTACGAGCAGTACTTC.

This sequence joins TRBV11-3 and TRBJ2-1, with TRBD1 identical over 9 bases. Germline assignment: CDR1 SGHNT and CDR2 YENEEA. Trimming cost V 4 bases and J 9 bases; bases outside gene matches: 4. The length of the CDR3 is 13 residues. The CDR3 bases are TGTGCCAGCAGCTCACAGGGGGCGGGTGAGCAGTTCTTC. Its protein product is CASSSQGAGEQFF. Full variable domain (missing parts from reference TRBV11-3 and TRBJ2-1): EAGVVQSPRYKIIEKKQPVAFWCNPISGHNTLYWYLQNLGQGPELLIRYENEEAVDDSQLPKDRFSAERLKGVDSTLKIQPAELGDSAVYLCASSSQGAGEQFFGPGTRLTVL.

This sequence joins TRBV10-2 and TRBJ2-3; 8 bases align to TRBD2. V dropped 3 bases and J dropped 3; count of bases not matched to a gene: 2. CDR1 and CDR2 from the germline V gene are WSHSY and SAAADI. The CDR3 runs 14 residues. The CDR3, as DNA: TGCGCCAGCAGTGACGGGGGGGCTACAGATACGCAGTATTTT. Translated, it gives CASSDGGATDTQYF.

This clone was picked up one time. The V call is TRBV18, the J call TRBJ1-4; maybe TRBD1 (5 bases). Trimming took 3 bases from V and 2 from J, leaving 10 bases between them. The CDR3 sequence is 15 residues long. Germline CDR1 is KGHSH and CDR2 is LQKENI. The CDR3 nucleotides are TGTGCCAGCTCACCCCAGACAGAGACTAATGAAAAACTGTTTTTT. Residues: CASSPQTETNEKLFF.

The chain joins TRBV14 to TRBJ1-2, with no clear D. There are 13 residues in the CDR3. Between the trimmed V and J ends, which lost 1 base and 8 bases, there was a span of 11 bases. The germline V gene has CDR1 SGHDN and CDR2 FVKESK. Here the CDR3 reads CASSQVVVGGYTF. For the CDR3, the DNA is TGTGCCAGCAGCCAAGTAGTCGTCGGGGGCTACACCTTC. The variable domain in full, completed from reference TRBV14 and TRBJ1-2, reads EAGVTQFPSHSVIEKGQTVTLRCDPISGHDNLYWYRRVMGKEIKFLLHFVKESKQDESGMPNNRFLAERTGGTYSTLKVQPAELEDSGVYFCASSQVVVGGYTFGSGTRLTVV.

This chain uses TRBV5-4 with TRBJ2-3; 9 nucleotides match TRBD1. CDR1 SGHNT and CDR2 YYREEE come from the germline V gene (reference sequence). The CDR3 length is 17 residues. The V gene end was trimmed by 0 bases and the J gene end by 4 bases; junction bases not matched to a gene: 9. This chain's CDR3 is CASSLDGQGLRADTQYF. The CDR3 DNA is TGTGCCAGCAGCTTGGACGGACAGGGGCTTAGGGCAGATACGCAGTATTTT.

The chain carries TRBV11-2 and TRBJ1-6, with unresolved D. With 1 base removed from V and 18 bases from J, the gap between germline ends came to 13 bases. Germline V CDR1 and CDR2: SGHAT, FQNNGV. The CDR3 consists of 12 residues. This CDR3 reads CASSLVGPPSHF. The CDR3 DNA is TGTGCCAGCAGCTTAGTTGGGCCCCCCAGCCACTTT.

This chain connects TRBV24-1 to TRBJ1-1; D possibly corresponds to TRBD1 (6 bases). Trimming cost V 1 base and J 1 base, with 15 bases left between them. The CDR3 runs to 17 residues. The germline gives CDR1 KGHDR, CDR2 SFDVKD. The CDR3 nucleotides are TGTGCCACCAGTGATTTAGTGAGCCGGGACAAGAACACTGAAGCTTTCTTT. This encodes CATSDLVSRDKNTEAFF.

The chain recombines TRBV5-5 with TRBJ1-4; D remains unclear. V lost 4 bases and J lost 0, with 16 bases in between. Germline V lookup: CDR1 SGHKS, CDR2 YYEKEE (reference sequence). The CDR3 has 17 amino acids. CDR3 residues: CASSVNIGRATNEKLFF. The CDR3 coding sequence is TGTGCCAGCAGCGTGAATATCGGGAGAGCAACTAATGAAAAACTGTTTTTT.

V usage is TRBV5-6 and J usage is TRBJ2-6, with 7 bases matching TRBD2. This CDR3 contains 16 residues. V lost 0 bases and J lost 2; bases outside the gene matches: 2. CDR1 is SGHDT, CDR2 YYEEEE, per germline. The CDR3, as DNA: TGTGCCAGCAGCTTGGTTCGGGGGGCTGGGGCCAACGTCCTGACTTTC. Translating gives CASSLVRGAGANVLTF. The full variable domain, rest sourced from reference TRBV5-6 and TRBJ2-6, is DAGVTQSPTHLIKTRGQQVTLRCSPKSGHDTVSWYQQALGQGPQFIFQYYEEEERQRGNFPDRFSGHQFPNYSSELNVNALLLGDSALYLCASSLVRGAGANVLTFGAGSRLTVL.

As for this clone: This same CDR3 is encoded by further DNA sequences in the sample. The rearrangement joins TRBV3-1 (or the pseudogene TRBV3-2) to TRBJ2-7; tentatively, D is TRBD1 (6 bases). Germline V CDR1 and CDR2: LGHDT, YNNKEL (reference sequence). The CDR3 length is 13 residues. V lost 4 bases and J 0 bases, leaving 7 bases between the germline ends. CDR3 bases: TGTGCCAGCAGCCCAGGGGTCTCCTACGAGCAGTACTTC. The encoded protein is CASSPGVSYEQYF.

This chain uses TRBV30 with TRBJ2-1, with 10 bases fitting TRBD1. Germline V CDR1 and CDR2: GTSNPN, SVGIG (reference sequence). Unmatched junction bases numbered 2, after V lost 2 bases and J lost 7 bases. This CDR3 contains 13 residues. CDR3 DNA sequence: TGTGCCTGGAGTACGGGACAGGGGAATGAGCAGTTCTTC. This translates into CAWSTGQGNEQFF.